A selection of T cell receptor beta chains follows, all from one sample in a study of blood T cell repertoires in COVID-19. Produced via immunoSEQ multiplex PCR; TCRdb's table is partial and in-frame only. The sample has over 200,000 clones; 83% are singletons. Sequencing was carried out using peripheral blood. These receptors were taken from a woman in her twenties or thirties with COVID-19, enrolled during active disease. Both conserved end residues are trimmed from each CDR3. A D gene is named only where the DNA matches it firmly. Size is omitted from some rows. Given values are once, few, many or a class for expanded clones.

D	V	J	size	CDR3
TRBD1	TRBV9	TRBJ2-7	once	ASSLRTGVTYEQY
.	TRBV6-5	TRBJ1-1	.	ASLREDRNTEAF
.	TRBV30	TRBJ1-3	.	AWTVGSLRNTIY
.	TRBV30	TRBJ1-3	.	AWSVLDRSSGNTIY
.	TRBV4-3	TRBJ2-2	many	ASSQIRYGELF
.	TRBV9	TRBJ1-3	.	ASSVADGRSSGNTIY
.	TRBV5-1	TRBJ2-5	.	ASSGGTEGETQY
TRBD1	TRBV7-3	TRBJ2-1	.	ASSLGTGVNEQF
.	TRBV28	TRBJ2-5	.	ASSFGTPKETQY
.	TRBV2	TRBJ1-3	.	ASSGRQLSSGNTIY
.	TRBV28	TRBJ1-2	.	ASTLAGIYGYT
.	TRBV5-6	TRBJ1-1	.	ASSIDTEAF
TRBD1	TRBV2	TRBJ2-7	.	ARGQAYEQY
.	TRBV7-2	TRBJ2-2	few	ASSLIWGPTGELF
.	TRBV19	TRBJ2-3	.	ASLNLDIGTQY
.	TRBV29-1	TRBJ2-3	.	SVARLVSTDTQY
.	TRBV2	TRBJ1-5	.	ASSGQGLNQPQH
.	TRBV18	TRBJ1-3	few	ASSPSQAGSGNTIY
.	TRBV7-9	TRBJ2-5	.	ASSLGVAGEETQY
.	TRBV12-5	TRBJ1-2	.	ASGANAGVYGYT
TRBD2	TRBV5-4	TRBJ2-3	.	ASSLGTAGGSGDTQY
TRBD2	TRBV11-2	TRBJ2-1	.	ASSPNKLSGRGYNEQF
.	TRBV19	TRBJ2-7	.	ASSIDRRAFYEQY
TRBD1	TRBV19	TRBJ1-2	once	ASSADYRGQGYT
TRBD1	TRBV9	TRBJ2-7	.	ASSPGGGGSYEQY
.	TRBV5-1	TRBJ2-7	few	ASSLADFASYEQY
.	TRBV28	TRBJ1-2	.	ASSLTGFNYGYT
.	TRBV4-3	TRBJ1-3	.	ASSQDSTLRNTIY
TRBD1	TRBV19	TRBJ1-5	.	ASSPDQGAYQPQH
.	TRBV6-1	TRBJ1-1	.	ASSEGRASRTEAF
TRBD2	TRBV5-6	TRBJ2-1	.	ASSSGLAGGIYNEQF
TRBD2	TRBV24-1	TRBJ2-3	.	ATSDGTSGTDTQY
TRBD1	TRBV30	TRBJ1-6	.	AWSITTGEGSPLH
TRBD1	TRBV3-1/TRBV3-2	TRBJ1-3	.	ASSHRGTGIRGNTIY
.	TRBV20-1	TRBJ1-5	.	SASRENQPQH
.	TRBV11-2	TRBJ2-3	.	ASSRAAPDTQY
.	TRBV5-1	TRBJ2-2	.	ASSYLEFTGELF
TRBD1	TRBV7-9	TRBJ1-2	.	ASSLDGQGMNGYT
.	TRBV11-3	TRBJ2-3	few	ASSLVSTEQDTQY
TRBD1	TRBV19	TRBJ2-1	.	ASSDPGTGNNEQF
TRBD2	TRBV6-2/TRBV6-3	TRBJ2-1	.	ASSRGGKQF
.	TRBV5-3	TRBJ2-5	.	AREGKGETQY
.	TRBV18	TRBJ1-2	.	ASSPSQGSYGYT
.	TRBV29-1	TRBJ1-1	.	SVELRRPNTEAF
.	TRBV12-3/TRBV12-4	TRBJ1-6	.	ASGPGHASPLH
TRBD2	TRBV19	TRBJ2-1	few	ASTNRIAGEAKEEQF
.	TRBV5-1	TRBJ2-7	.	ASSSRVGYEQY
TRBD2	TRBV7-3	TRBJ2-3	.	ASSPMGGGTDTQY
TRBD2	TRBV7-7	TRBJ2-2	.	ASSLEYLAGGSNTGELF
TRBD2	TRBV19	TRBJ2-1	few	ASSSLEGLAGDEQF
TRBD1	TRBV27	TRBJ2-7	.	ASLKRQGSYEQY
.	TRBV15	TRBJ1-1	.	ATSIGRTMNTEAF
TRBD2	TRBV5-1	TRBJ2-7	.	ASSKGLAGGLPYEQY
.	TRBV25-1	TRBJ1-2	.	ASSTVDNTNYGYT